The rows below give T cell receptor beta chains drawn from one sample of a study of technical replicates of blood from several donors. TCRdb keeps only in-frame clones here, not all; method: immunoSEQ multiplex PCR. Of around 93,000 clones in the sample, roughly 94% are singletons; the top ten hold under 0.35%. Sequencing was carried out using T cells isolated from PBMCs. These TCRs come from a human donor in good health. Both conserved end residues are part of each CDR3. Clone size is stated in some rows and not others, as once, few, many or a class when expanded.

J gene: TRBJ2-7; clone size: NA; V gene: TRBV5-6; CDR3 protein: CASVGTDPYEQYF
J gene: TRBJ1-5; clone size: NA; V gene: TRBV18; CDR3 protein: CASSPRTGGSGNQPQHF
J gene: TRBJ1-1; clone size: NA; V gene: TRBV2; CDR3 protein: CASNRQAGVGTEAFF
J gene: TRBJ2-5; clone size: NA; V gene: TRBV29-1; CDR3 protein: CSVDHPLAWETQYF
J gene: TRBJ2-3; clone size: once; V gene: TRBV7-9; CDR3 protein: CASSLPLAGMTDTQYF
J gene: TRBJ2-7; clone size: NA; V gene: TRBV6-1; CDR3 protein: CASSEPAAKSEYEQYF
J gene: TRBJ1-5; clone size: NA; V gene: TRBV4-3; CDR3 protein: CASSQEIRDRVQPQHF
J gene: TRBJ2-7; clone size: NA; V gene: TRBV28; CDR3 protein: CASSFIYSYEQYF
J gene: TRBJ2-1; clone size: NA; V gene: TRBV6-5; CDR3 protein: CASSRSGRAYNEQFF
J gene: TRBJ1-1; clone size: NA; V gene: TRBV14; CDR3 protein: CASSLGQDLRYTEAFF
J gene: TRBJ1-4; clone size: NA; V gene: TRBV19; CDR3 protein: CASSIRDWNEKLFF
J gene: TRBJ2-1; clone size: NA; V gene: TRBV7-3; CDR3 protein: CASSFTGSEYNEQFF
J gene: TRBJ1-2; clone size: NA; V gene: TRBV2; CDR3 protein: CASGGMQGGGYTF
J gene: TRBJ2-5; clone size: NA; V gene: TRBV7-8; CDR3 protein: CASSLVGGPQETQYF
J gene: TRBJ2-3; clone size: NA; V gene: TRBV30; CDR3 protein: CAWSWGSGSTDTQYF
J gene: TRBJ2-1; clone size: once; V gene: TRBV15; CDR3 protein: CATSQGLSLDEQFF
J gene: TRBJ1-2; clone size: once; V gene: TRBV30; CDR3 protein: CAWSVGGGGYTF
J gene: TRBJ1-4; clone size: NA; V gene: TRBV25-1; CDR3 protein: CASSAQGKVNEKLFF
J gene: TRBJ2-1; clone size: once; V gene: TRBV9; CDR3 protein: CASSADRGRHEQFF
J gene: TRBJ2-2; clone size: NA; V gene: TRBV4-1; CDR3 protein: CASSQVLGPRGIFIGELFF
J gene: TRBJ1-5; clone size: NA; V gene: TRBV7-9; CDR3 protein: CASTSGGNQPQHF
J gene: TRBJ2-4; clone size: NA; V gene: TRBV5-1; CDR3 protein: CASSLVTSEQNIQYF
J gene: TRBJ2-5; clone size: NA; V gene: TRBV10-2; CDR3 protein: CASSESRRDSETQYF
J gene: TRBJ1-5; clone size: NA; V gene: TRBV12-5; CDR3 protein: CASGLRGNQPQHF
J gene: TRBJ1-2; clone size: once; V gene: TRBV2; CDR3 protein: CASSETVTNYGYTF
J gene: TRBJ2-1; clone size: NA; V gene: TRBV27; CDR3 protein: CASSFTIQGLAGENEQFF